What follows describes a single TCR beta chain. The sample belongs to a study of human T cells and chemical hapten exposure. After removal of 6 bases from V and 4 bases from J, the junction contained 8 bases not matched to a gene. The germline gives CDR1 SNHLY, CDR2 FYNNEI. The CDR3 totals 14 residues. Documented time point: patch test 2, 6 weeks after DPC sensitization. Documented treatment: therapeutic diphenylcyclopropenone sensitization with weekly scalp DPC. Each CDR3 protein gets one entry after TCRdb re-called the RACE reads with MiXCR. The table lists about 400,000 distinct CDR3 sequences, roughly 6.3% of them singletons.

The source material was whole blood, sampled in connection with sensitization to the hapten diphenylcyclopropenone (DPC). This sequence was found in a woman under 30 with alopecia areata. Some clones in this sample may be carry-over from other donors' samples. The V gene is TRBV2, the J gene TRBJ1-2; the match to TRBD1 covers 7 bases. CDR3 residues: CASRRNRGFYGYTF. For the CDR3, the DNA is TGTGCCAGCAGAAGAAACAGGGGCTTCTATGGCTACACCTTC.